The T cell receptor beta chain under discussion was sequenced for a study of beta chain features in type 1 diabetes. Study-level results: Patients with Type 1 diabetes showed moderately but significantly shorter TCRB CDR3s in all four CD4+ subsets. Because the template was cDNA, high-expressing cells might be over-represented.

Since all of the isolated RNA was reverse transcribed, expressed TCRB transcripts were what got sequenced. The protocol was immunoSEQ multiplex PCR, while the TCRdb copy is restricted to in-frame clones and leaves out a portion. The table shows some 350,000 clones, with roughly a tenth occurring only once. A word on this clone: Its antigen remains unknown.

Sorting with CD45RO/CCR7/CD25/CD127/CD95/CD27 yielded naive, central memory, regulatory and stem-like memory CD4+ cells. The CDR3 length is 12 residues. Germline loops: CDR1 SQVTM, CDR2 ANQGSEA. Trimming left V 1 base short and J 3 bases short, with 5 bases between. This clonotype originated in a man aged 25-40 years with type 1 diabetes. The sample taken for sequencing was central memory CD4+ T cells from blood. The chain uses TRBV29-1 and TRBJ2-3; D not resolved. The CDR3 sequence is CSVEVVTDTQYF. The CDR3 DNA is TGCAGCGTTGAAGTGGTTACAGATACGCAGTATTTT.